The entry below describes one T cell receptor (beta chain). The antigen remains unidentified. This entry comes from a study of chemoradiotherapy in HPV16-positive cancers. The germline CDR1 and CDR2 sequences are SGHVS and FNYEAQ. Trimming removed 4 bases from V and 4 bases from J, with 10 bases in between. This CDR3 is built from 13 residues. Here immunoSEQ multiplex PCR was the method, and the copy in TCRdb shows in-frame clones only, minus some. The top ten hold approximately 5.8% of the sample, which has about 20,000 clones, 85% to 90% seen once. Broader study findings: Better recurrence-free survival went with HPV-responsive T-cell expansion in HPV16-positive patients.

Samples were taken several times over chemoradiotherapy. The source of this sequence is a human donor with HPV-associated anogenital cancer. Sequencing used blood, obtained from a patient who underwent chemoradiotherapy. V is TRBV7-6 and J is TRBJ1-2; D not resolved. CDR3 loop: CASSYGVSYGYTF. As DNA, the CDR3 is TGTGCCAGCAGCTACGGTGTTTCCTATGGCTACACCTTC.